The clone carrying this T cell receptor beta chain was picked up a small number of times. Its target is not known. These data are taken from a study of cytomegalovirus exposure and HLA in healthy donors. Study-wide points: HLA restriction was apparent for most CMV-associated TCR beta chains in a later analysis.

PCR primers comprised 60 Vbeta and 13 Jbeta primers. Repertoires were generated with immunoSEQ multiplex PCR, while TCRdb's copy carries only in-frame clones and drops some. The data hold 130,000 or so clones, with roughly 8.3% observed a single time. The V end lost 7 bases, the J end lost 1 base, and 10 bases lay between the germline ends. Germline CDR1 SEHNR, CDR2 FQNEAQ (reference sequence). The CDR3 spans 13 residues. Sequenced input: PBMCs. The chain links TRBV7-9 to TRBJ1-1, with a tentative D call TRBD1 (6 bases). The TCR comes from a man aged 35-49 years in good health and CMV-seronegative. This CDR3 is CASTRQANTEAFF. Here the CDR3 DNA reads TGTGCCAGCACCCGACAGGCGAACACTGAAGCTTTCTTT.